This is a list of T cell receptor beta chains from one sample in a study of CD8+ T cells in alopecia areata. Clones were read by immunoSEQ multiplex PCR, and TCRdb kept only the in-frame ones, dropping some. This table holds 6,500 to 8,000 clones, around 60% found once. The sample here was skin, taken at week 4, from a patient treated with tofacitinib. These receptors originate from a human donor with alopecia areata. Both conserved end residues are part of each CDR3. A D gene is named only where the DNA matches it firmly. For some rows the clone size is stated as once, few or many, or as a class when expanded; others skip it.

clone_size j_call v_call d_call cdr3_nt cdr3_aa
NA TRBJ2-1 TRBV5-5 NA TGTGCCAGCAGCTTGGCCGCCCCCGGAGTATACAATGAGCAGTTCTTC CASSLAAPGVYNEQFF
NA TRBJ2-4 TRBV2 NA TGTGCCAGCAGTGAAGTGGGCGTTTCTCAGTACTTC CASSEVGVSQYF
NA TRBJ1-6 TRBV7-3 TRBD1 TGTGCCAGCAGCTTCACAGGGGACTCACCCCTCCACTTT CASSFTGDSPLHF
NA TRBJ2-7 TRBV18 NA TGTGCCAGCTCACCTGGGGCCAGGGCTGCCTACGAGCAGTACTTC CASSPGARAAYEQYF
few TRBJ2-7 TRBV2 NA TGTGCCAGCAGTGAGGGCGAGCAGTACTTC CASSEGEQYF
NA TRBJ2-2 TRBV7-2 NA TGTGCCAGCAGCCGGGGTCTGAACACCGGGGAGCTGTTTTTT CASSRGLNTGELFF
once TRBJ2-2 TRBV5-1 NA TGCGCCAGCAGGACCCCGGACGGCTTGGGGGGGGAGCTGTTTTTT CASRTPDGLGGELFF
few TRBJ1-1 TRBV6-5 NA TGTGCCAGCAGTGAATATATGGCAATTGAAGCTTTCTTT CASSEYMAIEAFF
NA TRBJ2-1 TRBV9 NA TGTGCCAGCAGCGTAGGACTCCCTAATGAGCAGTTCTTC CASSVGLPNEQFF
NA TRBJ2-1 TRBV7-2 NA TGTGCCAGCAGCTTAGAGCGTAACTCCTACAATGAGCAGTTCTTC CASSLERNSYNEQFF
NA TRBJ2-1 TRBV9 NA TGTGCCAGCAGCTCGGGGACCGGATACAATGAGCAGTTCTTC CASSSGTGYNEQFF
NA TRBJ1-6 TRBV27 NA TGTGCCAGCAGTGCAGACGGGGGCTCCTATAATTCACCCCTCCACTTT CASSADGGSYNSPLHF
few TRBJ2-5 TRBV6-6 NA TGTGCCAGCAGAGAACAGGGAAGCAGCGAGACCCAGTACTTC CASREQGSSETQYF
NA TRBJ1-5 TRBV6-5 NA TGTGCCAGCAGCCCCAGCGAGACTCAGCCCCAGCATTTT CASSPSETQPQHF
few TRBJ2-3 TRBV12-5 NA TGTGCTAGTGGTCCCGGACAGCTCGCGCAGTATTTT CASGPGQLAQYF
NA TRBJ1-2 TRBV2 NA TGTGCCAGCAGTCTCGAGCGTGGGGGCCAGGGCTACACCTTC CASSLERGGQGYTF
NA TRBJ2-1 TRBV28 NA TGTGCCAGCACCGAGAGACCGACTAGGAGCTCCTACAATGAGCAGTTCTTC CASTERPTRSSYNEQFF
NA TRBJ2-3 TRBV6-5 TRBD2 TGTGCCAGCAGTTCTAGCGGGTCGACGCAGTATTTT CASSSSGSTQYF
NA TRBJ1-1 TRBV18 NA TGTGCCAGCTCATCGACGGTGGAGAACACTGAAGCTTTCTTT CASSSTVENTEAFF
NA TRBJ2-7 TRBV10-3 NA TGTGCCACCGAAAGTTGGGGGACCTACGAGCAGTACTTC CATESWGTYEQYF
NA TRBJ1-1 TRBV11-1 NA TGTGCCAGCAGCCCGTGGAACACTGAAGCTTTCTTT CASSPWNTEAFF
NA TRBJ2-3 TRBV29-1 TRBD2 TGCAGCGGCGCACGGGGAATGAGACTAGCGGGAGGCACCTCCACAGATACGCAGTATTTT CSGARGMRLAGGTSTDTQYF
NA TRBJ2-6 TRBV27 NA TGTGCCAGCAGTCCCCCCTGGGGCCGATTCTCTGGGGCCAACGTCCTGACTTTC CASSPPWGRFSGANVLTF
NA TRBJ1-5 TRBV7-2 NA TGTGCCAGCAGCTTGGATGCGCGAAAGCAGCCCCAGCATTTT CASSLDARKQPQHF
NA TRBJ1-2 TRBV20-1 NA TGCAGTGCTAGGGACATCGCCTTCACACTCTTC CSARDIAFTLF
large TRBJ2-1 TRBV28 TRBD2 TGTGCCAGCAGCCTGGGACTAGCGCTGCAGGAGCAGTTCTTC CASSLGLALQEQFF
NA TRBJ2-5 TRBV7-9 NA TGTGCCAGCAGCCCCGACCAAGAGACCCAGTACTTC CASSPDQETQYF
NA TRBJ2-1 TRBV9 TRBD2 TGTGCCAGCAGCCCCTACCTAGCGGGTTCTTACAATGAGCAGTTCTTC CASSPYLAGSYNEQFF
NA TRBJ2-7 TRBV5-1 NA TGCGCCAGCAGCCGGGACGTCCAACTCGAGCAGTACTTC CASSRDVQLEQYF
NA TRBJ1-4 TRBV2 NA TGTGCCAGCAAGAGGGACCGTAGCGAGGAAAAACTGTTTTTT CASKRDRSEEKLFF
few TRBJ1-1 TRBV5-4 NA TGTGCCAGCAGCTTGGCCAGGGCGAACACTGAAGCTTTCTTT CASSLARANTEAFF
few TRBJ1-1 TRBV7-9 TRBD1 TGTGCCAGCAGTTCCGGGACAGGGACCACTGAAGCTTTCTTT CASSSGTGTTEAFF
once TRBJ1-3 TRBV28 TRBD1 TGTGCCAGCAGTACAGGGGGCTCTGGAAACACCATATATTTT CASSTGGSGNTIYF
few TRBJ2-7 TRBV5-1 NA TGCGCCAGCAGCTACGACGGTGCCTACGAGCAGTACTTC CASSYDGAYEQYF
NA TRBJ2-5 TRBV5-1 TRBD1 TGCGCCAGCAGCTTAAATACCGGGACAGGGGGCTGGGAGACCCAGTACTTC CASSLNTGTGGWETQYF
once TRBJ2-1 TRBV15 TRBD2 TGTGCCACCAGCCGCGGGAGTTCCCGTGACAATGAGCAGTTCTTC CATSRGSSRDNEQFF
NA TRBJ1-5 TRBV4-1 NA TGCGCCAGCAGCCTGGTAGCAGTAGATAATCAGCCCCAGCATTTT CASSLVAVDNQPQHF
NA TRBJ2-1 TRBV10-3 TRBD2 TGTGCCATCAGTTACCGGGGGGGAAGAAATGAGCAGTTCTTC CAISYRGGRNEQFF
few TRBJ2-5 TRBV23-1 TRBD1 TGCGCCAGCAGTCACTCGGAGGACAGGTCTTTGCCCCAAGAGACCCAGTACTTC CASSHSEDRSLPQETQYF
NA TRBJ2-2 TRBV27 NA TGTGCCAGCACCCTTTCCGGAGCGGGCTTAAAGGCTGGGGAGCTGTTTTTT CASTLSGAGLKAGELFF
few TRBJ2-7 TRBV5-5 NA TGTGCCAGCAGCTTGGGGCCGGGGTATAGCTACGAGCAGTACTTC CASSLGPGYSYEQYF
few TRBJ2-1 TRBV1 NA TGCACCAGCAGCCAAGTGGAACTAGCGGGGCATACCAATTACAATGAGCAGTTCTTC CTSSQVELAGHTNYNEQFF
NA TRBJ2-3 TRBV7-9 TRBD2 TGTGCCAGCAGCATAGCGAGCGGGGGCATGACAGATACGCAGTATTTT CASSIASGGMTDTQYF
few TRBJ2-3 TRBV5-6 TRBD2 TGTGCCAGCAGCTCAACCGGGACTAGTAGGACAGATACGCAGTATTTT CASSSTGTSRTDTQYF
few TRBJ2-1 TRBV19 NA TGTGCCAGTAGTATAGATGGGGTGAGCTCCTACAATGAGCAGTTCTTC CASSIDGVSSYNEQFF
NA TRBJ1-5 TRBV19 NA TGTGCCAGTAATAAGGAGGGGGGACGGCCCCAGCATTTT CASNKEGGRPQHF
medium-sized TRBJ1-1 TRBV5-1 NA TGCGCCAGCAGCGGGGGGGCGGCACAAGCTGAAGCTTTCTTT CASSGGAAQAEAFF
once TRBJ2-1 TRBV9 NA TGTGCCAGCAGCGGCGGGACAGAGCAGTTCTTC CASSGGTEQFF
few TRBJ2-7 TRBV19 NA TGTGCCAGTAGTATAGCATCCGACAGTAACTTCTACGAGCAGTACTTC CASSIASDSNFYEQYF
NA TRBJ2-7 TRBV28 NA TGTGCCAGCAGCTTCTCTCACTACGAGCAGTACTTC CASSFSHYEQYF
NA TRBJ2-5 TRBV15 NA TGTGCCACCAGCAGAGCGTCCCAGTTTGGAGAGACCCAGTACTTC CATSRASQFGETQYF
NA TRBJ2-1 TRBV2 NA TGTGCCAGCACAGTCCAGAACAATGAGCAGTTCTTC CASTVQNNEQFF
NA TRBJ2-5 TRBV11-2 NA TGTGCCAGCAGCTTAGACAGGCAAGAGACCCAGTACTTC CASSLDRQETQYF
few TRBJ2-7 TRBV10-3 NA TGTGCCATCAGTGAGTCGCGACAGTCCTCCTACGAGCAGTACTTC CAISESRQSSYEQYF
few TRBJ2-6 TRBV14 NA TGTGCCAGCAGCCAAGAGAGGCGCAGCCTCTCTGGGGCCAACGTCCTGACTTTC CASSQERRSLSGANVLTF
NA TRBJ1-4 TRBV29-1 NA TGCAGCGTAAAGGGAGGTGAAAAACTGTTTTTT CSVKGGEKLFF
few TRBJ2-5 TRBV11-2 NA TGTGCCAGCAGCTTAGAACCGCAAGAGACCCAGTACTTC CASSLEPQETQYF
few TRBJ2-1 TRBV5-1 NA TGCGCCAGCAGCTTGGATTCTCCCCATGAGCAGTTCTTC CASSLDSPHEQFF
NA TRBJ1-5 TRBV6-5 TRBD1 TGTGCCAGCAGTGCGGACAGGAGACACAATCAGCCCCAGCATTTT CASSADRRHNQPQHF